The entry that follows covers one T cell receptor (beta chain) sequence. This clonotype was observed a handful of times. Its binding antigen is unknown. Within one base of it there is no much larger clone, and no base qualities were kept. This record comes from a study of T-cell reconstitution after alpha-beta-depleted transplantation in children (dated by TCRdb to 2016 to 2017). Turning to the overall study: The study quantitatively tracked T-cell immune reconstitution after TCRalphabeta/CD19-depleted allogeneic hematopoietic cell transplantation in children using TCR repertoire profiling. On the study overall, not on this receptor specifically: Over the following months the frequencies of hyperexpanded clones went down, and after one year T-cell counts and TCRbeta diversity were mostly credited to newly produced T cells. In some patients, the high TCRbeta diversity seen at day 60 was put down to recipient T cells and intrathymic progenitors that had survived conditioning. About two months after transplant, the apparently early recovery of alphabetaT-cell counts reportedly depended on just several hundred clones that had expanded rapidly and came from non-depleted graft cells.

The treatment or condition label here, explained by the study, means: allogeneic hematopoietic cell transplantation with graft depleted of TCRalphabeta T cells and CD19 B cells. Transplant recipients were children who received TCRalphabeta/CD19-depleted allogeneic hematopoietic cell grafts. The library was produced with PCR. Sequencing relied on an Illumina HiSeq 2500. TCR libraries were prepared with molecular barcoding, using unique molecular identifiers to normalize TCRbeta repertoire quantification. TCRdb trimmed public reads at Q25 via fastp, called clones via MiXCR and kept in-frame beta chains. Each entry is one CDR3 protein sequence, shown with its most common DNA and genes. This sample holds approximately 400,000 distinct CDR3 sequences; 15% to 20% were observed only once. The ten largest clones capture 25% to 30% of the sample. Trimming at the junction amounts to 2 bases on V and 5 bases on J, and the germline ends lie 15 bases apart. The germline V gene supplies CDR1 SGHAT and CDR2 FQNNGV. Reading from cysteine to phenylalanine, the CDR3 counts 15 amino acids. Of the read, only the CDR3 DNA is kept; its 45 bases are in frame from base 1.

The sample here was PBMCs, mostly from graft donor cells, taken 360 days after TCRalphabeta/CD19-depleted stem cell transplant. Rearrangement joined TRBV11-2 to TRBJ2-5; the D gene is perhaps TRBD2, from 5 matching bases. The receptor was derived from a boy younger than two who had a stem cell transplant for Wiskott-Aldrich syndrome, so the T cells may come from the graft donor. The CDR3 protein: CASSLTGKGTETQYF. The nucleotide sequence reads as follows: TGTGCCAGCAGCTTAACGGGGAAGGGAACGGAGACCCAGTACTTC.